The rows below give T cell receptor beta chains drawn from one sample of a study of PD-1 blockade in classical Hodgkin lymphoma. Libraries were prepared by immunoSEQ multiplex PCR; TCRdb keeps only in-frame clonotypes and omits some of them. The sample carries 30,000 or so clones, just over 70% recorded once. Sample: peripheral blood mononuclear cells (PBMCs), taken before the second cycle of nivolumab. The receptors stem from a human donor with classical Hodgkin lymphoma. Both conserved end residues are part of each CDR3. A D gene is named only where the DNA matches it firmly. The listing skips clone size in some rows; elsewhere it reads once, few, many or a size class.

abundance: -; v_gene: TRBV5-6; d_gene: TRBD1; len: 14; j_gene: TRBJ2-7; CDR3aa: CASSLGQVNYEQYF; CDR3nt: TGTGCCAGCAGCTTAGGACAGGTGAACTACGAGCAGTACTTC
abundance: -; v_gene: TRBV5-1; d_gene: TRBD2; len: 16; j_gene: TRBJ2-5; CDR3aa: CASSLSSGGPGETQYF; CDR3nt: TGCGCCAGCAGCTTGTCTAGCGGGGGGCCCGGAGAGACCCAGTACTTC
abundance: once; v_gene: TRBV5-6; d_gene: -; len: 15; j_gene: TRBJ1-5; CDR3aa: CASSFWGYSNQPQHF; CDR3nt: TGTGCCAGCAGCTTTTGGGGGTATAGCAATCAGCCCCAGCATTTT
abundance: few; v_gene: TRBV18; d_gene: TRBD2; len: 18; j_gene: TRBJ2-2; CDR3aa: CASSPDQGLAPNTGELFF; CDR3nt: TGTGCCAGCTCACCGGACCAGGGACTAGCGCCGAACACCGGGGAGCTGTTTTTT
abundance: few; v_gene: TRBV9; d_gene: -; len: 13; j_gene: TRBJ1-1; CDR3aa: CASSVQMNTEAFF; CDR3nt: TGTGCCAGCAGCGTCCAAATGAACACTGAAGCTTTCTTT
abundance: -; v_gene: TRBV27; d_gene: -; len: 13; j_gene: TRBJ1-1; CDR3aa: CASSLFRNTEAFF; CDR3nt: TGTGCCAGCAGTTTGTTTAGGAACACTGAAGCTTTCTTT
abundance: -; v_gene: TRBV5-1; d_gene: -; len: 16; j_gene: TRBJ2-1; CDR3aa: CASSLESRSSYNEQFF; CDR3nt: TGCGCCAGCAGCTTGGAGTCCAGAAGCTCCTACAATGAGCAGTTCTTC
abundance: medium-sized; v_gene: TRBV5-1; d_gene: TRBD1; len: 16; j_gene: TRBJ2-7; CDR3aa: CASSLEPGQGRQEQYF; CDR3nt: TGCGCCAGCAGCCTGGAACCGGGACAGGGGCGTCAAGAGCAGTACTTC
abundance: -; v_gene: TRBV15; d_gene: TRBD1; len: 16; j_gene: TRBJ2-2; CDR3aa: CATSPRQGAGTGELFF; CDR3nt: TGTGCCACCAGCCCTCGACAGGGGGCAGGCACCGGGGAGCTGTTTTTT
abundance: -; v_gene: TRBV30; d_gene: TRBD1; len: 14; j_gene: TRBJ2-5; CDR3aa: CAWSAGQVLMAQYF; CDR3nt: TGTGCCTGGAGTGCCGGACAGGTGTTGATGGCCCAGTACTTC
abundance: once; v_gene: TRBV19; d_gene: -; len: 12; j_gene: TRBJ2-2; CDR3aa: CASSTLTGELFF; CDR3nt: TGTGCCAGTAGTACCCTCACCGGGGAGCTGTTTTTT